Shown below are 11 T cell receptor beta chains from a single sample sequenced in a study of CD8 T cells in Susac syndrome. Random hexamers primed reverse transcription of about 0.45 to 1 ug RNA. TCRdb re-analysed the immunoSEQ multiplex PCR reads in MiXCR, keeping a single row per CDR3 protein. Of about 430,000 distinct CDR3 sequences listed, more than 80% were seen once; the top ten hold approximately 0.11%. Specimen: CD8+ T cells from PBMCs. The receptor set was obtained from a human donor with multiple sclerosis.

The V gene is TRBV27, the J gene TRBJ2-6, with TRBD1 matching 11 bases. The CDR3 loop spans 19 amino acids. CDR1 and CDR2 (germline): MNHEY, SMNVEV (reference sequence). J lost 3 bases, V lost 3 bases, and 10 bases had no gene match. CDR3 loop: CASSLALDRGLFGANVLTF. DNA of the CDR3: TGTGCCAGCAGTTTGGCTCTGGACAGGGGGCTTTTTGGGGCCAACGTCCTGACTTTC.

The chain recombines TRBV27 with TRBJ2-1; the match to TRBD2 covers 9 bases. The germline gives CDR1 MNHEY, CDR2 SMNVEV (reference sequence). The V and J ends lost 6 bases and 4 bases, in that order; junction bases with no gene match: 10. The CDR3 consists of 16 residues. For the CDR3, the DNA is TGTGCCAGCAGCCACCAGACTAGCGGAGATTACAATGAGCAGTTCTTC. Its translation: CASSHQTSGDYNEQFF.

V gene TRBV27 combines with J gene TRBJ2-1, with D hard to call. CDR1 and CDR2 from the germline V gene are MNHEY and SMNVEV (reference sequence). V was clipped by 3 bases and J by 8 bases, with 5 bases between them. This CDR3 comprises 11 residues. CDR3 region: CASSFQDEQFF. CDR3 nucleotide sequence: TGTGCCAGCAGTTTTCAGGATGAGCAGTTCTTC.

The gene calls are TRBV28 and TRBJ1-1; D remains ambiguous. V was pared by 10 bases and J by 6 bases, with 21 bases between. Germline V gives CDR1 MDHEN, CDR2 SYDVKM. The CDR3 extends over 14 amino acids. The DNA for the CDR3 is TGTGCCACCCTGCCCGATGGTGTTGGCGCTGAAGCTTTCTTT. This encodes CATLPDGVGAEAFF. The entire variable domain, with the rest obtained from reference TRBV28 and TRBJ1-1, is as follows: DVKVTQSSRYLVKRTGEKVFLECVQDMDHENMFWYRQDPGLGLRLIYFSYDVKMKEKGDIPEGYSVSREKKERFSLILESASTNQTSMYLCATLPDGVGAEAFFGQGTRLTVV.

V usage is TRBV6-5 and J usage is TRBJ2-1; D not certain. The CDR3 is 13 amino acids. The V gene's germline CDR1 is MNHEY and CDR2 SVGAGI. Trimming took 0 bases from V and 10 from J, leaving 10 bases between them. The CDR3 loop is CASSYSSVYEQFF. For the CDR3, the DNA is TGTGCCAGCAGTTACTCGTCCGTTTACGAGCAGTTCTTC.

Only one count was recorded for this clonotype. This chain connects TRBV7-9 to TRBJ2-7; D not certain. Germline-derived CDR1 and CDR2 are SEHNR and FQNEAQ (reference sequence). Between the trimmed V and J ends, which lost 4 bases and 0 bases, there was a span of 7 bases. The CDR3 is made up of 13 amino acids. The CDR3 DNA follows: TGTGCCAGCAGCTCGGTCCTCTCCTACGAGCAGTACTTC. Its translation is CASSSVLSYEQYF.

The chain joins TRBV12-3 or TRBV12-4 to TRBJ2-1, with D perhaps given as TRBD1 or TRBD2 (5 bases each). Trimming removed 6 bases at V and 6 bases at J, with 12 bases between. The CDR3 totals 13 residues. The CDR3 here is CASSQGPFNEQFF. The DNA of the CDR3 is TGTGCCAGCAGCCAGGGACCGTTCAATGAGCAGTTCTTC.

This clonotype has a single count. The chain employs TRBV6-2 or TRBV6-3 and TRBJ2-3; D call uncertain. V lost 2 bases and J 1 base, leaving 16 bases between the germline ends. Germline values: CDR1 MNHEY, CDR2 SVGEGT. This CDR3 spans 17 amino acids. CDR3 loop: CASSYPVLSLRTDTQYF. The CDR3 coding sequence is TGTGCCAGCAGTTACCCCGTCCTAAGTCTCCGCACAGATACGCAGTATTTT.

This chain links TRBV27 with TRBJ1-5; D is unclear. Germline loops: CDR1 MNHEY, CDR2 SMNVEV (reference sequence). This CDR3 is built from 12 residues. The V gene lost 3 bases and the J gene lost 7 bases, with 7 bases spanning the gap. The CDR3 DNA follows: TGTGCCAGCAGTTTTTTCGGCCAGCCCCAGCATTTT. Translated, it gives CASSFFGQPQHF.

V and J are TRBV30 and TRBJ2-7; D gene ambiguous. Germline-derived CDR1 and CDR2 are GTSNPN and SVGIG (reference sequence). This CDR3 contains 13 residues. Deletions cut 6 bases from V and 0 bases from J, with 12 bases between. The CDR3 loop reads CACDQRISYEQYF. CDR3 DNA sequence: TGTGCCTGTGACCAACGGATCTCCTACGAGCAGTACTTC.

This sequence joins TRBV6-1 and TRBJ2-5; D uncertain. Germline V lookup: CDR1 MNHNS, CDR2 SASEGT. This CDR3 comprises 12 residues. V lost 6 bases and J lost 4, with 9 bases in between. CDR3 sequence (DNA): TGTGCCAGCAGCCGAGACCTAGAGACCCAGTACTTC. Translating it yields CASSRDLETQYF.